Presented here are 32 T cell receptor beta chains from one specimen sequenced in a study of T cell responses to AZD1222 COVID-19 vaccine. The method was immunoSEQ multiplex PCR; TCRdb's version includes in-frame clones alone and lacks a portion of them. The sample includes about 220,000 clones, about 92% of them seen just once. Source: peripheral blood, taken on day 0 of MenACWY control vaccination. These receptors came from an adult in good health.

This chain uses TRBV23-1 with TRBJ1-2; D unclear. TRBV23-1 is an open reading frame, and its role is uncertain. The length of the CDR3 is 13 residues. V was clipped by 5 bases and J by 4 bases, with 11 bases between them. The CDR3 loop reads CASSRGRVYGYTF. DNA for the CDR3: TGCGCCAGCAGTAGAGGGAGAGTCTATGGCTACACCTTC.

The genes are TRBV5-4 and TRBJ1-1; TRBD1 agrees at 7 bases. V trimming: 4 bases; J trimming: 0 bases; junction bases outside the gene matches: 3. Germline CDR1 SGHNT, CDR2 YYREEE (reference sequence). This CDR3 region has 14 residues. Here the CDR3 reads CASSRDSLNTEAFF. CDR3 DNA: TGTGCCAGCAGCCGGGACAGCCTGAACACTGAAGCTTTCTTT.

This clone was seen just once. The chain employs TRBV10-3 and TRBJ1-2; 7 bases agree with TRBD1. Losses at the gene ends were 3 bases for V and 8 bases for J; bases not matched to a gene: 12. This CDR3 comprises 15 residues. Germline V gene data show CDR1 as ENHRY and CDR2 as SYGVKD. The CDR3: CAISEPYRGQGGYTF. The CDR3, as DNA: TGTGCCATCAGTGAACCCTACAGGGGCCAAGGGGGCTACACCTTC.

This clone has only one observation. This sequence joins TRBV7-9 and TRBJ1-3; D ambiguous. The germline V gene encodes CDR1 SEHNR and CDR2 FQNEAQ (reference sequence). Trimming took 2 bases from V and 8 from J, leaving 10 bases between them. CDR3 length equals 13 residues. The CDR3 loop reads CASSLIVEDTIYF. CDR3 bases: TGTGCCAGCAGCTTAATAGTTGAGGACACCATATATTTT.

The J gene is TRBJ2-3, the V gene TRBV5-6; 7 bases fit TRBD1. V lost 4 bases, J lost 1 base, and 3 bases stayed unmatched. The length of the CDR3 is 14 residues. CDR1 is SGHDT, CDR2 YYEEEE, per germline. DNA of the CDR3: TGTGCCAGCAGCCCGACAGGGCGCACAGATACGCAGTATTTT. Translated, it gives CASSPTGRTDTQYF.

The V gene is TRBV7-2, the J gene TRBJ1-4; D ambiguous. The V and J ends lost 1 base and 8 bases respectively, with 14 bases between them. CDR3 length: 15 amino acids. Germline CDR1 SGHTA, CDR2 FQGNSA. CDR3 DNA: TGTGCCAGCAGCTTAGGACCGTCTATCAGGGAAAAACTGTTTTTT. It is translated as CASSLGPSIREKLFF. The full variable domain, with the rest looked up from reference TRBV7-2 and TRBJ1-4, is GAGVSQSPSNKVTEKGKDVELRCDPISGHTALYWYRQSLGQGLEFLIYFQGNSAPDKSGLPSDRFSAERTGGSVSTLTIQRTQQEDSAVYLCASSLGPSIREKLFFGSGTQLSVL.

The CDR3 DNA is TGTGCCAGCAGCTCACGACAGGGACTGGTAGCTTTCTTT. Protein sequence: CASSSRQGLVAFF. The chain employs TRBV7-9 and TRBJ1-1; TRBD1 matches 7 bases. Trimming at V came to 4 bases and at J to 10 bases, leaving 9 bases not matched to a gene. This CDR3 region has 13 residues. CDR1 is SEHNR, CDR2 FQNEAQ, per germline (reference sequence).

The chain is built from TRBV5-1 and TRBJ2-3; no clear D gene. The CDR3 is made up of 14 amino acids. Germline V gene data show CDR1 as SGHRS and CDR2 as YFSETQ. V gave up 7 bases and J gave up 0 bases, with 12 bases separating them. Here the CDR3 DNA reads TGCGCCAGCTCCCAAGACCAGAGCACAGATACGCAGTATTTT. This gives the protein CASSQDQSTDTQYF.

The chain uses TRBV15 and TRBJ1-4; D possibly corresponds to TRBD1 (6 bases). Trimming pared 5 bases from V and 12 bases from J, leaving 16 bases between. This CDR3 is 13 amino acids long. The germline gives CDR1 LNHNV, CDR2 YYDKDF (reference sequence). CDR3 DNA sequence: TGTGCCACCAGCCCCAGGGGTCAGTCGGAACTGTTTTTT. Its translation: CATSPRGQSELFF.

The chain joins TRBV12-3 or TRBV12-4 to TRBJ1-4; D might be TRBD1 (5 bases). With 5 bases removed from V and 8 bases from J, the gap between germline ends came to 12 bases. CDR3 size: 13 residues. CDR3 coding DNA: TGTGCCAGCAGTCGGGACGGCGGGGAAAAACTGTTTTTT. Its translation is CASSRDGGEKLFF.

The J gene is TRBJ1-4, the V gene TRBV6-5, with D perhaps matching TRBD1 (6 bases). CDR3 size: 11 residues. Trimming took 5 bases from V and 15 from J, leaving 13 bases between them. Germline CDR1 MNHEY, CDR2 SVGAGI. The CDR3 region has the DNA TGTGCCAGCAGTAGGACAGACAAGATGTTTTTT. It codes for CASSRTDKMFF.

The chain combines TRBV20-1 with TRBJ1-2; no definite D call. The CDR3 consists of 11 residues. Trimming cost V 3 bases and J 6 bases, with 8 bases left between them. From germline, CDR1 is DFQATT and CDR2 SNEGSKA (reference sequence). The CDR3 loop reads CSARILNGYTF. CDR3 coding DNA: TGCAGTGCTAGGATTCTGAATGGCTACACCTTC.

The J gene is TRBJ1-1, the V gene TRBV18; D ambiguous. The V end was cut by 2 bases, the J end by 6 bases, with 13 bases between. The CDR3 runs 14 residues. CDR1 and CDR2 from the germline V gene are KGHSH and LQKENI. The CDR3, as DNA: TGTGCCAGCTCACCAGAGCTAAGGATCGCTGAAGCTTTCTTT. Encoded protein: CASSPELRIAEAFF.

This chain links TRBV5-1 with TRBJ1-1; no reliable D call. The ends were cut back, 0 bases at V and 1 base at J, with 10 bases in the middle. CDR3 length: 15 residues. Germline assignment: CDR1 SGHRS and CDR2 YFSETQ. Written as DNA, the CDR3 is TGCGCCAGCAGCTTGGGGGGTTTGGGGAACACTGAAGCTTTCTTT. This sequence encodes CASSLGGLGNTEAFF.

This sequence joins TRBV11-2 and TRBJ1-4; 7 nucleotides agree with TRBD1. From germline, CDR1 is SGHAT and CDR2 FQNNGV. Losses at the gene ends were 1 base for V and 4 bases for J; bases not matched to a gene: 3. This CDR3 region has 15 residues. The chain's CDR3 is CASSLGGGGNEKLFF. CDR3 bases: TGTGCCAGCAGCTTAGGAGGGGGCGGTAATGAAAAACTGTTTTTT.

V is TRBV2 and J is TRBJ1-1; D is unresolved. CDR1 SNHLY and CDR2 FYNNEI come from the germline V gene. Trimming removed 8 bases from V and 0 bases from J, with 10 bases in between. The CDR3 spans 13 residues. Written as DNA, the CDR3 is TGTGCCAGCGGGGAGGGTTTGAACACTGAAGCTTTCTTT. Protein product: CASGEGLNTEAFF.

The chain has TRBV30 and TRBJ1-6; D is unresolved. V lost 5 bases and J lost 5, with 4 bases in between. This CDR3 contains 11 residues. CDR1 GTSNPN and CDR2 SVGIG come from the germline V gene (reference sequence). CDR3 in amino acids: CAWGNNSPLHF. CDR3 coding DNA: TGTGCCTGGGGAAATAATTCACCCCTCCACTTT.

V gene TRBV9 combines with J gene TRBJ1-1, with a possible D match to TRBD1 (5 bases). The germline V gene encodes CDR1 SGDLS and CDR2 YYNGEE. CDR3 size: 14 residues. With 0 bases removed from V and 4 bases from J, the gap between germline ends came to 10 bases. CDR3: CASSVGGRFTEAFF. CDR3 nucleotide sequence: TGTGCCAGCAGCGTAGGGGGCCGGTTCACTGAAGCTTTCTTT.

The chain recombines TRBV19 with TRBJ1-1; no clear D gene. Trimming removed 3 bases at V and 4 bases at J, with 21 bases between. CDR1 is LNHDA, CDR2 SQIVND, per germline (reference sequence). The CDR3 runs to 17 residues. The CDR3 sequence is CASSIVFGYTTATEAFF. As DNA, the CDR3 is TGTGCCAGTAGTATCGTCTTCGGATATACCACGGCCACTGAAGCTTTCTTT.

The rearrangement links TRBV11-3 to TRBJ1-1; perhaps TRBD1 as D (6 bases). Trimming took off 0 bases at V and 6 bases at J, with 8 bases between the two ends. This CDR3 region has 13 residues. CDR1 and CDR2 from the germline V gene are SGHNT and YENEEA. In DNA form, the CDR3 reads TGTGCCAGCAGCTTAGAAGGGGGTTCTGAAGCTTTCTTT. It specifies CASSLEGGSEAFF.

This clone was observed a handful of times. CDR3 sequence reads: CASSSHRMGPGYTF. DNA of the CDR3: TGTGCCAGCAGCTCGCACAGGATGGGACCTGGCTACACCTTC. The chain carries TRBV7-9 and TRBJ1-2; D is possibly TRBD1 (5 bases). Germline assignment: CDR1 SEHNR and CDR2 FQNEAQ (reference sequence). The CDR3 is 14 residues long. V lost 4 bases to trimming and J lost 7 bases, with 16 bases between them.

This CDR3 is CASSPGGYTDTQYF. DNA for the CDR3: TGTGCCAGTAGTCCGGGGGGGTACACAGATACGCAGTATTTT. The chain joins TRBV19 to TRBJ2-3, with 8 bases fitting TRBD2. Trimming at V came to 5 bases and at J to 2 bases, leaving 3 bases not matched to a gene. The CDR3 extends over 14 amino acids. Germline V gives CDR1 LNHDA, CDR2 SQIVND (reference sequence). Combining the CDR3 with reference TRBV19 and TRBJ2-3 gives the whole variable domain DGGITQSPKYLFRKEGQNVTLSCEQNLNHDAMYWYRQDPGQGLRLIYYSQIVNDFQKGDIAEGYSVSREKKESFPLTVTSAQKNPTAFYLCASSPGGYTDTQYFGPGTRLTVL.

The genes are TRBV29-1 and TRBJ1-5, with D possibly matching TRBD1 (6 bases). The CDR3 spans 13 residues. Germline V gives CDR1 SQVTM, CDR2 ANQGSEA. Trimming stripped 3 bases from V and 4 bases from J, with 10 bases between. The CDR3 bases are TGCAGCGTTGACCCGAGGGGGAATCAGCCCCAGCATTTT. It specifies CSVDPRGNQPQHF.

The chain links TRBV10-3 to TRBJ1-3, with D perhaps TRBD1 (5 bases). The V and J ends lost 2 bases and 0 bases respectively, with 8 bases between them. The CDR3 totals 15 residues. CDR1 is ENHRY and CDR2 is SYGVKD in the germline V gene. The CDR3 reads CAISEGGTSGNTIYF. CDR3 nucleotide sequence: TGTGCCATCAGTGAGGGGGGGACCTCTGGAAACACCATATATTTT.

The chain combines TRBV7-9 with TRBJ1-5, with TRBD1 matching over 7 bases. The CDR3 totals 17 residues. The ends lost 1 base at V and 0 bases at J; junction bases unmatched: 6. Germline CDR1 and CDR2: SEHNR and FQNEAQ (reference sequence). The DNA of the CDR3 is TGTGCCAGCAGCTTAGGACAGGGTCTTAATAGCAATCAGCCCCAGCATTTT. This codes for CASSLGQGLNSNQPQHF. Variable domain in full (rest from reference TRBV7-9 and TRBJ1-5): DTGVSQNPRHKITKRGQNVTFRCDPISEHNRLYWYRQTLGQGPEFLTYFQNEAQLEKSRLLSDRFSAERPKGSFSTLEIQRTEQGDSAMYLCASSLGQGLNSNQPQHFGDGTRLSIL.

The chain employs TRBV2 and TRBJ2-7; perhaps D is TRBD1 or TRBD2 (5 bases each). The CDR3 sequence is 13 residues long. The V end lost 10 bases, the J end lost 4 bases, and 17 bases lay between the germline ends. The germline V gene has CDR1 SNHLY and CDR2 FYNNEI. CDR3 in DNA: TGTGCCACGGGGATGGGGCCGCGATACGAGCAGTACTTC. Protein sequence: CATGMGPRYEQYF.

The CDR3 DNA is TGTGCCACCAGCAGAGTAGGGGCATCCGGGGAGCAGTACTTC. Its protein is CATSRVGASGEQYF. This chain uses TRBV15 with TRBJ2-7; perhaps TRBD1 as D (5 bases). From germline, CDR1 is LNHNV and CDR2 YYDKDF (reference sequence). Trimming pared 1 base from V and 7 bases from J, leaving 14 bases between. This CDR3 has 14 amino acids.

This chain connects TRBV10-3 to TRBJ1-2; D perhaps matches TRBD1 (5 bases). V was shortened by 6 bases and J by 6 bases, with 17 bases between the two germline ends. The CDR3 runs 14 residues. The germline V gene has CDR1 ENHRY and CDR2 SYGVKD. The CDR3 nucleotides are TGTGCCATCAGGGAGGGGCGGGGGACGAATGGCTACACCTTC. Protein product: CAIREGRGTNGYTF.

V and J are TRBV9 and TRBJ2-2; D remains unclear. V was trimmed by 0 bases and J by 4 bases, leaving 16 bases between them. The germline V gene has CDR1 SGDLS and CDR2 YYNGEE. This CDR3 region has 17 residues. CDR3 nucleotide sequence: TGTGCCAGCAGCGTAGCTCCGCCGGGCGTGATCACCGGGGAGCTGTTTTTT. This sequence encodes CASSVAPPGVITGELFF.

The chain recombines TRBV11-3 with TRBJ2-1, with 8 bases that match TRBD2. Trimming at V came to 1 base and at J to 4 bases, leaving 6 bases not matched to a gene. The CDR3 has 16 amino acids. Germline V gene lookup returns CDR1 SGHNT and CDR2 YENEEA. CDR3 nucleotides: TGTGCCAGCAGCTTAGCGGGGCGGGGGGATTACAATGAGCAGTTCTTC. Protein sequence: CASSLAGRGDYNEQFF.

The rearrangement uses TRBV6-5 and TRBJ1-2, with TRBD1 matching over 11 bases. The junction had 5 bases not matched to a gene; V was cut back by 5 bases and J by 6 bases. Germline V gene data show CDR1 as MNHEY and CDR2 as SVGAGI. The CDR3 has 14 residues. The CDR3 loop is CASSLWTGGNGYTF. CDR3 DNA: TGTGCCAGCAGTCTCTGGACAGGGGGCAATGGCTACACCTTC.

The genes are TRBV15 and TRBJ1-3; unclear D gene. The V end lost 1 base, the J end lost 0 bases, and 4 bases lay between the germline ends. The germline V gene has CDR1 LNHNV and CDR2 YYDKDF (reference sequence). This CDR3 region has 14 residues. CDR3 nucleotide sequence: TGTGCCACCAGCAGAGGAGACTCTGGAAACACCATATATTTT. Amino acid sequence: CATSRGDSGNTIYF. The full variable domain, completed using reference TRBV15 and TRBJ1-3, is DAMVIQNPRYQVTQFGKPVTLSCSQTLNHNVMYWYQQKSSQAPKLLFHYYDKDFNNEADTPDNFQSRRPNTSFCFLDIRSPGLGDTAMYLCATSRGDSGNTIYFGEGSWLTVV.